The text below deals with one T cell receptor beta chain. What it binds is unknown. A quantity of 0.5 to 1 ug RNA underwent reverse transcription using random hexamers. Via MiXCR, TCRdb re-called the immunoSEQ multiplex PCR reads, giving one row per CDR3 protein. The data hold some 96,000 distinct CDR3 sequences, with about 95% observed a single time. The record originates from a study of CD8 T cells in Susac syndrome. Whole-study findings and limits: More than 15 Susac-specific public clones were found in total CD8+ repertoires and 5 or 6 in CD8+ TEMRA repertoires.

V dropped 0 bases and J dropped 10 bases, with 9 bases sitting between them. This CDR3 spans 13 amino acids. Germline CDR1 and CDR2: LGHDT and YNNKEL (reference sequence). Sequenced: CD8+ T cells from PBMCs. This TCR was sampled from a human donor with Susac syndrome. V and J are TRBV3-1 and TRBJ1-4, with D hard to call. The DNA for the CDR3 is TGTGCCAGCAGCCAAGATGCCCGGGGAAAACTGTTTTTT. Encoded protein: CASSQDARGKLFF.